These 27 T cell receptor delta chains came from one sample sequenced in a study of delta chains in infants with herpesvirus infections. TCR cDNA was made from PBMC RNA with gamma- and delta-chain-specific primers. TCRdb applied CATT to the RT-PCR reads for clone calling. The sample holds fewer than 4,000 delta-chain clones; about 31% are singletons and the top ten take roughly 7.4%. Material: peripheral blood, obtained at time point 3 of longitudinal follow-up. These receptors all come from a human donor who was a Ugandan infant, either HIV-exposed or HIV-unexposed (not recorded which).

In this sample, this clone is medium-sized. The chain employs TRDV2 and TRDJ3, with 12 bases lining up with TRDD3. The germline V gene has CDR1 GEAIGNYY and CDR2 EKD. Trimming cost V 2 bases and J 0 bases; bases outside gene matches: 7. The length of the CDR3 is 20 residues. CDR3 region: CACDSTGGYSSSWDTRQMFF. CDR3 bases: TGTGCCTGTGACAGTACTGGGGGATACTCGAGCTCCTGGGACACCCGACAGATGTTTTTC.

This clone was recorded only once. J is TRDJ3 and V is TRDV2; 13 bases are shared with TRDD3. Germline CDR1 is GEAIGNYY and CDR2 is EKD. The CDR3 loop spans 22 amino acids. Unmatched junction bases numbered 11, after V lost 0 bases and J lost 1 base. CDR3: CACDTLPLTGGYGSWDTRQMFF. CDR3 DNA sequence: TGTGCCTGTGACACCCTCCCTCTTACTGGGGGATACGGGTCCTGGGACACCCGACAGATGTTTTTC.

In its sample, this clone ranks as medium-sized. The CDR3 coding sequence is TGTGCCTGTGACACCCTACTGGGGGATACGCGAAAAGACTGGGACACCCGACAGATGTTTTTC. It specifies CACDTLLGDTRKDWDTRQMFF. The chain carries TRDV2 and TRDJ3; 13 bases map to TRDD3. CDR1 and CDR2 (germline): GEAIGNYY, EKD. V trimming: 0 bases; J trimming: 3 bases; junction bases outside the gene matches: 10. The CDR3 length is 21 residues.

This clone has more than one count but fewer than ten. The chain links TRDV1 to TRDJ1; D ambiguous. The CDR3 loop spans 19 amino acids. V lost 2 bases and J lost 0, with 22 bases in between. Germline CDR1 and CDR2: TSWWSYY and QGS. The CDR3 DNA sequence: TGTGCTCTTGGGGAAAGGGGCCCCCTCGATCGCCGCTACACCGATAAACTCATCTTT. Translated: CALGERGPLDRRYTDKLIF.

This clone is labeled as medium-sized. The same CDR3 can be traced to other DNA sequences in this sample. CDR3 loop: CALGVTRGLLGDMGDKLIF. DNA for the CDR3: TGTGCTCTTGGGGTTACTAGGGGTCTTCTGGGGGATATGGGTGATAAACTCATCTTT. This rearrangement joins TRDV1 to TRDJ1, with TRDD3 matching over 10 bases. The CDR3 contains 19 residues. V dropped 4 bases and J dropped 5; count of bases not matched to a gene: 19. The germline V gene encodes CDR1 TSWWSYY and CDR2 QGS.

The rearrangement uses TRDV1 and TRDJ1, with 7 bases identical to TRDD3. Germline V lookup: CDR1 TSWWSYY, CDR2 QGS. The CDR3 is 21 amino acids. V shed 3 bases and J 0 bases; nucleotides not matched to a gene: 22. CDR3 sequence: CALGEQSEVRIRGEYTDKLIF. For the CDR3, the DNA is TGTGCTCTTGGGGAGCAGTCCGAGGTGCGGATACGCGGGGAGTACACCGATAAACTCATCTTT.

The CDR3 DNA reads as TGTGCTCTTGGGGAACGCGCACTGGGGGAGCACACCGATAAACTCATCTTT. It yields the protein CALGERALGEHTDKLIF. The V call is TRDV1, the J call TRDJ1; 9 bases are a match to TRDD3. The CDR3 covers 17 residues. The V gene end was trimmed by 1 base and the J gene end by 0 bases; junction bases not matched to a gene: 6. Germline CDR1 reads TSWWSYY; CDR2 reads QGS.

This clone was picked up a small number of times. The CDR3 reads CALGELWVGGPLGDTGKLIF. The CDR3 nucleotides read TGTGCTCTTGGGGAACTTTGGGTAGGAGGACCGCTGGGGGATACGGGTAAACTCATCTTT. This chain connects TRDV1 to TRDJ1; 12 nucleotides align to TRDD3. Per the germline V gene, CDR1 is TSWWSYY and CDR2 is QGS. The V gene end was trimmed by 0 bases and the J gene end by 7 bases; junction bases not matched to a gene: 18. The CDR3 runs to 20 residues.

The chain recombines TRDV1 with TRDJ2, with 9 bases aligning to TRDD3. The CDR3 extends over 20 amino acids. Trimming at V came to 8 bases and at J to 6 bases, leaving 25 bases not matched to a gene. Germline V gene sequence: CDR1 TSWWSYY, CDR2 QGS. This CDR3 is CALFTSAELGGYPKAAQLFF. In DNA form, the CDR3 reads TGTGCTCTTTTTACGTCCGCGGAACTGGGGGGATACCCGAAGGCAGCACAACTCTTCTTT.

Concerning this clone: One end of the junction is discordant with germline, which a read error may explain. Within the sample, other DNA sequences also encode this same CDR3. The rearrangement joins TRDV3 to TRDJ1, with 13 bases that match TRDD3. Germline V gene data show CDR1 as TVYSNPD and CDR2 as GDNSRS (reference sequence). CDR3 length equals 18 residues. This CDR3 is CAFYWGIRDPVYTDKLIF. CDR3 sequence (DNA): TGTGCCTTTTACTGGGGGATACGGGACCCTGTGTACACCGATAAACTCATTTTT.

This clone is termed medium-sized. V usage is TRDV2 and J usage is TRDJ3; 10 nucleotides line up with TRDD3. CDR1 and CDR2 (germline): GEAIGNYY, EKD. This CDR3 comprises 18 residues. V lost 1 base to trimming and J lost 0 bases; unmatched junction nucleotides: 2. The CDR3 nucleotides read TGTGCCTGTGACACTGGGGGATACAACTCCTGGGACACCCGACAGATGTTTTTC. It is translated as CACDTGGYNSWDTRQMFF.

The chain carries TRDV2 and TRDJ2, with D tentatively TRDD3 (6 bases). This CDR3 is built from 17 residues. Germline V lookup: CDR1 GEAIGNYY, CDR2 EKD. V was shortened by 3 bases and J by 0 bases, with 16 bases between the two germline ends. The CDR3 region is CACDAWGSHPLTAQLFF. In DNA, the CDR3 is TGTGCCTGTGACGCTTGGGGATCCCACCCTTTGACAGCACAACTCTTCTTT.

The chain recombines TRDV2 with TRDJ1; 8 positions agree with TRDD3. CDR3 length: 16 residues. Looked up from germline, CDR1 is GEAIGNYY and CDR2 is EKD. V shed 1 base and J 2 bases; nucleotides not matched to a gene: 8. DNA for the CDR3: TGTGCCTGTGACACGGGCCGGGGGGATATTACCGATAAACTCATCTTT. This translates into CACDTGRGDITDKLIF.

The rearrangement joins TRDV1 to TRDJ1; 11 bases are a match to TRDD3. Trimming removed 3 bases from V and 0 bases from J; junction bases left unmatched: 21. Looked up from germline, CDR1 is TSWWSYY and CDR2 is QGS. The CDR3 length is 22 residues. As DNA, the CDR3 is TGTGCTCTTGGGGACCTTCCTTCCTACCCCTCTGGGGGATACCTCTACACCGATAAACTCATCTTT. Translated, it gives CALGDLPSYPSGGYLYTDKLIF.

By sample share, this clone is large. The V gene is TRDV2, the J gene TRDJ3; TRDD3 agrees at 7 bases. V gave up 3 bases and J gave up 0 bases; unmatched junction bases: 10. CDR3 length: 19 residues. Per germline, CDR1 GEAIGNYY and CDR2 EKD. The DNA of the CDR3 is TGTGCCTGTGACCCTGCCGGGGGATGGGGCTCCTGGGACACCCGACAGATGTTTTTC. Translation gives CACDPAGGWGSWDTRQMFF.

This clone was counted a few times. The V gene is TRDV2, the J gene TRDJ1; 12 bases fit TRDD3. V shed 3 bases and J 1 base; nucleotides not matched to a gene: 5. Germline values: CDR1 GEAIGNYY, CDR2 EKD. This CDR3 is 16 amino acids long. The CDR3 nucleotides are TGTGCCTGTGACCCTGGGGGATACGGGGGCACCGATAAACTCATCTTT. It encodes CACDPGGYGGTDKLIF.

This clone is medium-sized by share. The V call is TRDV2, the J call TRDJ2, with 10 bases matching TRDD3. Germline CDR1 reads GEAIGNYY; CDR2 reads EKD. Losses at the gene ends were 4 bases for V and 0 bases for J; bases not matched to a gene: 13. The CDR3 totals 19 residues. CDR3 amino acids: CACDPLTGGWRALTAQLFF. CDR3 DNA: TGTGCCTGTGATCCTTTAACTGGGGGATGGAGGGCTTTGACAGCACAACTCTTCTTT.

In regard to this clone: With only one base between it and a far larger clone, this is likely a read error. Other DNA sequences in this sample translate to the same CDR3. The V and J genes are TRDV2 and TRDJ2, with 9 nucleotides matching TRDD3. The V segment lost 3 bases and the J segment 5 bases; nucleotides outside the gene matches: 3. CDR1 GEAIGNYY and CDR2 EKD come from the germline V gene. The CDR3 consists of 14 residues. The DNA for the CDR3 is TGTGCCTGTGACGTGCTGGGGGATACAGCACAACTCTTCTTT. As protein: CACDVLGDTAQLFF.

By its share, this clone is medium-sized. The chain joins TRDV2 to TRDJ3, with 12 bases lining up with TRDD3. The V gene's germline CDR1 is GEAIGNYY and CDR2 EKD. The J segment lost 0 bases and the V segment lost 3 bases, leaving 8 bases of the junction unmatched. The length of the CDR3 is 20 residues. DNA for the CDR3: TGTGCCTGTGACTTACTGGGGGATACAACAGTCTCCTGGGACACCCGACAGATGTTTTTC. Translated: CACDLLGDTTVSWDTRQMFF.

Note on this clone: An end of the junction differs from the germline gene, which may be a read error. Other DNA sequences in this specimen translate into the identical CDR3. V and J are TRDV2 and TRDJ3, with TRDD3 identical over 13 bases. The CDR3 spans 18 residues. Germline V gene data show CDR1 as GEAIGNYY and CDR2 as EKD. CDR3 sequence: CACDTVLGDTWDTRQMFF. The CDR3 nucleotides are TGTGCTTGTGACACCGTACTGGGGGATACGTGGGACACCCGACAGATGTTTTTC.

Worth noting for this clone: Other nucleotide sequences from this sample produce the same CDR3. The chain recombines TRDV1 with TRDJ1; TRDD3 agrees at 11 bases. This CDR3 spans 22 amino acids. V dropped 3 bases and J dropped 3; count of bases not matched to a gene: 24. CDR1 and CDR2 from the germline V gene are TSWWSYY and QGS. The CDR3 DNA sequence: TGTGCTCTTGGGGATAGAATCCTACATGGGGTTTACTGGGGGATATTGGCCGATAAACTCATCTTT. Translating it yields CALGDRILHGVYWGILADKLIF.

The rearrangement uses TRDV1 and TRDJ1, with 10 nucleotides matching TRDD3. From germline, CDR1 is TSWWSYY and CDR2 QGS. Unmatched junction bases numbered 17, after V lost 2 bases and J lost 5 bases. The length of the CDR3 is 19 residues. CDR3 amino acids: CALGERVLCAGGYVDKLIF. In nucleotides, the CDR3 is TGTGCTCTTGGGGAAAGGGTCCTATGCGCAGGGGGATACGTGGATAAACTCATCTTT.

The V call is TRDV1, the J call TRDJ1, with D maybe TRDD3 (6 bases). This CDR3 is built from 22 residues. Trimming took off 0 bases at V and 1 base at J, with 30 bases between the two ends. Germline CDR1 and CDR2: TSWWSYY and QGS. CDR3 amino acids: CALGELTLRTGREASGTDKLIF. CDR3 nucleotides: TGTGCTCTTGGGGAACTTACCCTTCGTACTGGGAGGGAAGCCAGCGGCACCGATAAACTCATCTTT.

By share, this clone counts as medium-sized. The chain is built from TRDV1 and TRDJ1, with 7 nucleotides matching TRDD3. CDR1 and CDR2 (germline): TSWWSYY, QGS. Trimming removed 5 bases from V and 5 bases from J; junction bases left unmatched: 23. The length of the CDR3 is 19 residues. The CDR3 loop is CALGPWGEFFTDEEDKLIF. In nucleotides, the CDR3 is TGTGCTCTTGGGCCCTGGGGGGAATTCTTTACTGACGAGGAAGATAAACTCATCTTT.

Turning to this clone: A much more abundant neighbour one base away suggests this may be a read error. V gene TRDV2 combines with J gene TRDJ3, with 11 positions matching TRDD3. This CDR3 has 18 amino acids. Germline V gene lookup returns CDR1 GEAIGNYY and CDR2 EKD. V trimming: 1 base; J trimming: 0 bases; junction bases outside the gene matches: 1. The CDR3 here is CACDTGGYDSWDTRQMFF. In DNA form, the CDR3 reads TGTGCCTGTGACACTGGGGGATACGACTCCTGGGACACCCGACAGATGTTTTTC.

J is TRDJ1 and V is TRDV1; D possibly matches TRDD2 or TRDD3 (8 bases each). Between the trimmed V and J ends, which lost 4 bases and 2 bases, there was a span of 29 bases. The CDR3 has 20 amino acids. Germline V lookup: CDR1 TSWWSYY, CDR2 QGS. In DNA, the CDR3 is TGTGCTCTTGGGGCTGTGCTTCCTACTGGGGATACTGGGTGTACCGATAAACTCATCTTT. It yields the protein CALGAVLPTGDTGCTDKLIF.

This clone has more than one count but fewer than ten. The chain uses TRDV1 and TRDJ1; TRDD3 agrees at 13 bases. The CDR3 contains 22 residues. CDR1 and CDR2 (germline): TSWWSYY, QGS. V gave up 1 base and J gave up 1 base; unmatched junction bases: 18. CDR3 sequence: CALGEPENWGIRRLKITDKLIF. DNA for the CDR3: TGTGCTCTTGGGGAACCAGAGAACTGGGGGATACGACGTCTCAAAATCACCGATAAACTCATCTTT.